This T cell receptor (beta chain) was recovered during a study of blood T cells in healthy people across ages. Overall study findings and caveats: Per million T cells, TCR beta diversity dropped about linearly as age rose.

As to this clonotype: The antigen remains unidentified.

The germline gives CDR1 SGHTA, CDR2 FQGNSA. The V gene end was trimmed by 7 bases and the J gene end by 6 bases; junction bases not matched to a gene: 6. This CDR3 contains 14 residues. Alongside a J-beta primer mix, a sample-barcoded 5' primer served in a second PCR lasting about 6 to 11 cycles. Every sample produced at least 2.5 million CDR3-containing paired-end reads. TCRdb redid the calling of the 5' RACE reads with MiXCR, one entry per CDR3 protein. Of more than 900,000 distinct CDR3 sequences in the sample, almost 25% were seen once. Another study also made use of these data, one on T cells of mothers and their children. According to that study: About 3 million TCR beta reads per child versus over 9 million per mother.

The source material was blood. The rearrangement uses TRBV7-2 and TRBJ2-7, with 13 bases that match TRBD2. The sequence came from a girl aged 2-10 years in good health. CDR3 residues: CASTLGLAGREQYF. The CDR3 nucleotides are TGTGCCAGCACCCTGGGACTAGCGGGACGCGAGCAGTACTTC.